The TCR beta chain described here comes from a study of T cell repertoires in cytomegalovirus infection. General study findings and limits: People with CMV and the relevant HLA were identified by cumulative public TCR beta family frequency.

Unmatched junction bases numbered 8, after V lost 7 bases and J lost 2 bases. Per germline, CDR1 LNHDA and CDR2 SQIVND (reference sequence). The CDR3 covers 15 residues. TCRdb recomputed calls from the reads with MiXCR, one row per CDR3 protein. Of nearly 700,000 distinct CDR3 sequences in the sample, roughly 33% are singletons; the top ten hold 15% to 20%. In regard to this clonotype: What it binds is unknown.

Specimen: cultured PBMCs, collected from culture after CMV antigen stimulation. The rearrangement uses TRBV19 and TRBJ1-2; 9 nucleotides agree with TRBD1. This receptor was taken from a human donor in good health (CMV status not recorded). Some clones in this sample may be carry-over from other donors' samples. This CDR3 is CASKGQGNENYGYTF. The CDR3 region has the DNA TGTGCCAGTAAGGGACAGGGTAACGAAAACTATGGCTACACCTTC.